This TCR beta chain originates from a study of cytomegalovirus exposure and HLA in healthy donors (TCRdb year 2017). Turning to the overall study: In an earlier analysis of 450 to 750 of the donors, approximately 260 Gb of sequence data and 90 million to 130 million unique TCR beta sequences from about 180 million T cells were reported. The number of donors typed differed by locus, with about 629-640 for A, B, C, DRB1 and DQB1, around 560 for DQA1, 606 for DPA1, and 472 for DPB1. Every discovery cohort repertoire had been produced on one sequencing platform. Besides the first cohort of 666 subjects, a separate validation cohort made up of roughly 120 different subjects was used. In a later genetic analysis, genome-wide SNP genotypes for about three fifths of the 666 donors were used, and that subset was treated as a discovery cohort. Of the 398 genotyped donors, less than 90% were placed in the genetic ancestry cluster associated with self-reported Caucasian donors. An earlier analysis of some 500 of the donors used high-throughput TCR beta sequencing to judge whether each TCR beta V gene segment behaved as functional or pseudogenic. The aim of the study was to test whether cataloging public T cell receptors could identify signatures of past pathogen exposure. The later analysis used no new phenotypic data to find candidate immune exposures, relying instead on TCR beta sequences and their occurrence across donors. Among over 350 genotyped donors of the cohort, an average of 235,054 unique TCR beta nucleotide sequences were sequenced per donor, roughly 20% of them non-productive. The T cell repertoires of 666 subjects were profiled by immunosequencing and related to cytomegalovirus serostatus. Both class I and class II loci were covered by HLA typing, at four-digit resolution. An early release covering 500 to 750 HLA-typed donors comprised roughly 300 gigabases of sequencing data and approximately 85 million unique TCR sequences. To predict cytomegalovirus infection status, the study brought together high-throughput TCR immunosequencing, statistical association of individual TCRs with disease status, and machine learning. Alongside the repertoire data, information on donor age, sex, ethnicity and CMV serostatus was compiled. Roughly 5 DR-DQ haplotypes were handled as single units for association and clustering, since linkage in the cohort was strong. A later analysis re-analyzed previously published TCR beta repertoires from several hundred donors and added high-resolution HLA genotyping to study TCR occurrence patterns.

A remark on this clone: Its cognate antigen has yet to be identified. Nothing much larger sits one base from this clone, and base qualities are not available.

CDR1 SGHVS and CDR2 FNYEAQ are derived from the germline V gene. From the cysteine through the phenylalanine, the CDR3 covers 15 amino acids. Only the CDR3 region is kept as DNA, spanning 45 bases read in frame from base 1. V drops 1 base and J drops 6 bases, leaving 16 bases in between. The library relied on the immunoSEQ multiplex PCR assay. A mixture of 60 forward primers for TCR Vbeta segments and 13 reverse primers for TCR Jbeta segments was used in the multiplex PCR. Amplification of the CDR3 region of rearranged TCR beta genes was performed with a multiplex PCR assay on genomic DNA. The amplified TCR beta libraries were sequenced on the Illumina HiSeq System as 87-base-pair reads. From the authors' description of their analysis: A later analysis tallied 80 million to 95 million unique TCR beta chains across the 666 repertoires, and about 10 million of those chains were shared by two or more donors. A nearest-neighbor algorithm error-corrected the raw reads and collapsed the reads into unique sequences, merging closely related sequences to remove PCR and sequencing errors. Alignment of CDR3 sequences to IMGT reference sequences was used to assign V, D and J gene segments. Each retained sequence needed at least a six-nucleotide match to both a V gene segment and a J gene segment. A rearrangement was called productive if the CDR3 had no stop codons and remained in frame with V and J, and every other rearrangement was called non-productive. Following IMGT convention, CDR3 was defined as the stretch from the second conserved V-encoded cysteine up to the conserved J-encoded phenylalanine. Sequences without an unambiguous match to a single V gene segment were excluded from the earlier analysis of a few hundred of the donors. In an earlier analysis of 500 to 750 of the donors, V segments were called functional above 56.7% productive rearrangements and were called segregating when the between-donor standard deviation exceeded 5%. A statistical classification framework was developed to diagnose cytomegalovirus status using the catalog of TCR beta chain sequences. In a later analysis, TCR nucleotide sequences were compared against IMGT/GENE-DB human TR gene sequences so that V and J genes could be assigned. A later analysis assigned CDR3 sequences and most-parsimonious VDJ recombination scenarios with the TCRdist pipeline. In a later analysis, every TCR beta chain was defined by the combination of its CDR3 amino acid sequence and its V-gene family, and reads without a unique V-gene family were dropped. A later analysis removed several hundred highly shared, low-generation-probability nucleotide sequences to deal with suspected cross-contamination and a sequencing artifact. In a later analysis, a clonal expansion index for each public chain was calculated from normalized within-repertoire ranks of inferred template counts. In a later analysis, generation probabilities were computed using a VDJ recombination model fitted to out-of-frame rearrangements, and the results were checked against IGoR. In a later analysis, hypergeometric tests were used to score TCR-TCR, TCR-HLA and TCR-CMV co-occurrence, with a repertoire-size bias correction applied to TCR pairs. False discovery rates were estimated in a later analysis by permuting HLA or CMV assignments 20 times. In a later analysis, co-occurring TCRs were grouped using DBSCAN, and TCRdist sequence similarity was added for clustering within HLA-allele-positive subsets. Repertoires with fewer than 30,000 or more than 120,000 public chains, plus five repertoires with anomalous nucleotide sharing, were excluded from co-occurrence clustering. TCRdb re-hosts the immuneACCESS table, in-frame sequences only. Its copies lack some clones; in the studies checked, an unresolved V gene accounts for under half of them, and the cause for the rest is not known. The V and J calls and clone size were taken over from that table, and D and trimming were inferred from the DNA. The sample includes some 140,000 clones, with roughly three quarters observed a single time. The ten largest account for roughly 2% of the sample.

What the authors observed across the whole study: Because HLA typing was missing for some donors at each locus, association tests included only the typed subset. In this cohort, only TCR beta chains were sequenced, and detectable features were limited by the absence of alpha or paired-chain data. A later analysis found that HLA-associated TCR beta chains were more clonally expanded and had lower generation probabilities than equally common non-associated chains. A further reported finding was that TCR beta sequences accurately predicted the HLA-A and HLA-B alleles for most subjects in the first cohort. When HLA alleles, especially DR and DQ, strongly co-occurred, attributing TCR associations to individual alleles was difficult. In vitro tests confirmed that a few of the cytomegalovirus-associated TCR beta chains recognize cytomegalovirus antigens. Some IMGT-functional V segments, including TRBV6-2 and TRBV6-3, could not be distinguished by the 87-base-pair reads and were therefore excluded. Because counts were too low, roughly 18 rarely observed V segments, including chromosome 9 orphons, were left out of the earlier analysis of roughly 600 of the donors. The authors suggested that the approach could potentially be generalized to other disease states and immunological phenotypes. Broadly in line with IMGT annotations, most TCR beta V segments showed up in productive rearrangements about 90% or about 30% of the time in an earlier analysis of 450 to 750 of the donors. A later genetic analysis associated a missense DCLRE1C variant with V-gene and J-gene trimming of TCR beta chains, and an independent cohort replicated the association. A cluster of highly shared sequence variants was judged likely to be a technical artifact of the sequencing pipeline. The presence/absence analyses assumed that sequencing depth was roughly uniform across donors, and that assumption may not be true. In a later analysis, the rate of TCR association differed among HLA loci, with DRB1 alleles having the most associated TCRs and HLA-C alleles having the fewest. Linkage disequilibrium might explain the correlated functional status among segregating V segments, but an unknown experimental factor could not be ruled out. According to a later genetic analysis, donors in an Asian-associated ancestry cluster had fewer N-insertions in productive TCRs than the approximately 670-donor mean. Several of the top co-occurrence clusters appeared to be linked to parvovirus B19, influenza, CMV and Epstein-Barr virus, according to a later analysis. CMV serostatus was the only immune exposure information available for the cohort. In the study, 164 TCR beta chains were listed as associated with cytomegalovirus. In both the original and validation cohorts, the classifier was reported to diagnose cytomegalovirus status with high specificity and sensitivity. Most CMV-associated TCR beta chains appeared to be HLA-restricted in a later analysis, and the HLA associations seemed to be driven largely by CMV exposure. A later analysis associated about 17,000 TCR beta sequences with specific HLA alleles at a false discovery rate of 0.05. While some public TCRs were present in many individuals, most TCR sequences turned up only very rarely across donors.

The cohort was made up of around 720 healthy bone marrow donors. At the time of sampling, all cohort members were nominally healthy, though unrecorded immune exposures were likely present. The donor was CMV seronegative and was included in the group of a few hundred seronegative cohort members. A peripheral blood sample was provided by each donor, and peripheral blood mononuclear cells were used for TCR beta sequencing. Genomic DNA was extracted from the blood cell samples with the Qiagen DNeasy Blood Extraction Kit. The chain links TRBV7-6 with TRBJ2-7; the D gene is perhaps TRBD1, on 6 matching bases. Source material: PBMCs. The origin of this receptor is a man aged 25-45 years in good health and CMV-seronegative. The CDR3 region has the sequence CASSLEGVIGGEQYF. The DNA sequence is as follows: TGTGCCAGCAGCTTAGAAGGGGTCATAGGGGGCGAGCAGTACTTC.